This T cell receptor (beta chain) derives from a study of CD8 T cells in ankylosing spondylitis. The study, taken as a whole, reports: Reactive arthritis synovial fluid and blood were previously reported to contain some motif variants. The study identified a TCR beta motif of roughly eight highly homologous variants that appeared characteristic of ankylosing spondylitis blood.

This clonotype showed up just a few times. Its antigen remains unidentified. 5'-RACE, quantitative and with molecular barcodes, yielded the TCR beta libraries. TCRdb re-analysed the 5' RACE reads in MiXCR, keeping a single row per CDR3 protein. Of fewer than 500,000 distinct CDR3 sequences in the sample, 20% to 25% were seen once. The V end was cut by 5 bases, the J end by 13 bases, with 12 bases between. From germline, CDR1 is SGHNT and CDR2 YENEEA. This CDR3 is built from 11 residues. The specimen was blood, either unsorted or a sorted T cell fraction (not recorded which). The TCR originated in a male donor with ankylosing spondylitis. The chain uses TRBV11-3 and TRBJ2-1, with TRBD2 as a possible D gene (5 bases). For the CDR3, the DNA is TGTGCCAGCAGCCCCGGGATTCGACAGTTCTTC. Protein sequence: CASSPGIRQFF. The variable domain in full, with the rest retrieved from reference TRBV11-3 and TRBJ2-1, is EAGVVQSPRYKIIEKKQPVAFWCNPISGHNTLYWYLQNLGQGPELLIRYENEEAVDDSQLPKDRFSAERLKGVDSTLKIQPAELGDSAVYLCASSPGIRQFFGPGTRLTVL.